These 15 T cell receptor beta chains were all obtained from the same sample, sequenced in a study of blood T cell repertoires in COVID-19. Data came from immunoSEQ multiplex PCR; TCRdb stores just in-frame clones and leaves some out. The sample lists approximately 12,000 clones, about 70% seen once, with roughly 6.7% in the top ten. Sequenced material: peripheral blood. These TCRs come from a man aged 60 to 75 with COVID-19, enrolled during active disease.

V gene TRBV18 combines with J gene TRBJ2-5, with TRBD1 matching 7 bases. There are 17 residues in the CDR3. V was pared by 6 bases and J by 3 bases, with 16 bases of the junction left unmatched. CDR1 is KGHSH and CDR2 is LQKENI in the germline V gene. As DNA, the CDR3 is TGTGCCAGCTCCCCTGAATCATATCAGGGGGTAAAAGAGACCCAGTACTTC. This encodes CASSPESYQGVKETQYF.

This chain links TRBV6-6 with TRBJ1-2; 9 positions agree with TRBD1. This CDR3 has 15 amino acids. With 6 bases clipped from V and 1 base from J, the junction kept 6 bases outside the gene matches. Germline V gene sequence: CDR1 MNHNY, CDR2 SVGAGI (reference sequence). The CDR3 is CASSLTGGDNYGYTF. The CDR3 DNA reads TGTGCCAGCAGCTTGACAGGGGGTGATAACTATGGCTACACCTTC.

The CDR3 protein is CASPLDGKGTEAFF. The CDR3 nucleotides are TGTGCCAGCCCCCTCGACGGGAAAGGCACTGAAGCTTTCTTT. The V and J genes are TRBV7-2 and TRBJ1-1; D is uncertain. The V gene lost 8 bases and the J gene lost 4 bases, with 17 bases spanning the gap. The CDR3 contains 14 residues. Looked up from germline, CDR1 is SGHTA and CDR2 is FQGNSA.

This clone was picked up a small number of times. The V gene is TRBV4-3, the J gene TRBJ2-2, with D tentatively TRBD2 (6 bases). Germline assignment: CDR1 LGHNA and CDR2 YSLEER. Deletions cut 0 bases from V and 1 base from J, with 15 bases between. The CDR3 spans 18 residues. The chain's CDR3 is CASSQESLANLNTGELFF. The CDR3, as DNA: TGCGCCAGCAGCCAAGAATCCCTAGCGAACCTGAACACCGGGGAGCTGTTTTTT.

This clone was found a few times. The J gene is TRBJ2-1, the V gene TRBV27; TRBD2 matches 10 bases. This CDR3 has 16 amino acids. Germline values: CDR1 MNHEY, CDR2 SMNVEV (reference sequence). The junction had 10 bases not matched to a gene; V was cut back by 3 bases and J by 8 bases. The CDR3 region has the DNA TGTGCCAGCAGTTTCGAGAGCGGGAGGGCCATCGATGAGCAGTTCTTC. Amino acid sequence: CASSFESGRAIDEQFF.

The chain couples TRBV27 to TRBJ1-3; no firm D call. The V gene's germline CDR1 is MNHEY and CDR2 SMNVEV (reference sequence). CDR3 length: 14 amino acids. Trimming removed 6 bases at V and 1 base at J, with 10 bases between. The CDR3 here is CASSPRRSGNTIYF. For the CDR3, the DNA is TGTGCCAGCAGCCCAAGGAGGTCTGGAAACACCATATATTTT.

The CDR3 DNA reads TGTGCCAGTAGTGGACGACAGGGAAACAATGAGCAGTTCTTC. Its protein is CASSGRQGNNEQFF. The rearrangement uses TRBV19 and TRBJ2-1, with 7 positions matching TRBD1. CDR1 is LNHDA, CDR2 SQIVND, per germline (reference sequence). CDR3 size: 14 residues. V lost 5 bases and J lost 5; bases outside the gene matches: 6. The full variable domain, its missing parts supplied by reference TRBV19 and TRBJ2-1, is DGGITQSPKYLFRKEGQNVTLSCEQNLNHDAMYWYRQDPGQGLRLIYYSQIVNDFQKGDIAEGYSVSREKKESFPLTVTSAQKNPTAFYLCASSGRQGNNEQFFGPGTRLTVL.

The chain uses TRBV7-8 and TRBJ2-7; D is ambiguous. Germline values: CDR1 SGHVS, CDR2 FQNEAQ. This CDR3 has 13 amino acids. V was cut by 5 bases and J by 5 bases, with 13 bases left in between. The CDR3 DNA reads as TGTGCCAGCAGCGTCGACCGCGGAGACGAGCAGTACGTC. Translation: CASSVDRGDEQYV.

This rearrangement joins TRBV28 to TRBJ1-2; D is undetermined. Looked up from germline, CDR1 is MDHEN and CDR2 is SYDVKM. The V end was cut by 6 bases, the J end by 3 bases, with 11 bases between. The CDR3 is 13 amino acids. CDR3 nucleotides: TGTGCCAGCAGGCCAGGTTTGCACTATGGCTACACCTTC. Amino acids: CASRPGLHYGYTF.

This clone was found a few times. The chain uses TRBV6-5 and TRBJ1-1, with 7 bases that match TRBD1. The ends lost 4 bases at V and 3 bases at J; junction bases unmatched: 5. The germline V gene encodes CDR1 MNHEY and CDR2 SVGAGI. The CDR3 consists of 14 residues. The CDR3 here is CASSWGQRYTEAFF. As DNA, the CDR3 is TGTGCCAGCAGTTGGGGACAGAGGTACACTGAAGCTTTCTTT.

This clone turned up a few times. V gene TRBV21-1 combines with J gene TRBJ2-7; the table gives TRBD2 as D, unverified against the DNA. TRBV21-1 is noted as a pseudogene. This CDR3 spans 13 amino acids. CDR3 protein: CASSGGTSYEQYV. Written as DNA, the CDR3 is TGTGCCAGCAGTGGCGGGACTAGCTACGAGCAGTACGTC.

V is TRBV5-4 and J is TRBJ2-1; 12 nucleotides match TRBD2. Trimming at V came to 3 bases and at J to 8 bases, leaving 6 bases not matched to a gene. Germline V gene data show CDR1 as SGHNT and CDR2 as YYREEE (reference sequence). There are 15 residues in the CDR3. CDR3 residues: CASSSRLAGADEQFF. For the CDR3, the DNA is TGTGCCAGCAGCTCAAGACTAGCGGGGGCCGATGAGCAGTTCTTC.

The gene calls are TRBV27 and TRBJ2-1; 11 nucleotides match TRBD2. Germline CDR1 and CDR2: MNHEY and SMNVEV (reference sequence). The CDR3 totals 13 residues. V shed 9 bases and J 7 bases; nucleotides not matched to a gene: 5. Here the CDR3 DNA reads TGTGCCAGTGGACTAGCGGGCCCTAATGAGCAGTTCTTC. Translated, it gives CASGLAGPNEQFF.

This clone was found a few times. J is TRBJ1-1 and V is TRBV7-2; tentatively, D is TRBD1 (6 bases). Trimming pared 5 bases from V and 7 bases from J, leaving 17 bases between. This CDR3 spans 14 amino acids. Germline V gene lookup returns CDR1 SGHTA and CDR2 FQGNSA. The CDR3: CASSPQGNWVEAFF. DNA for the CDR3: TGTGCCAGCAGCCCTCAGGGGAACTGGGTTGAAGCTTTCTTT.

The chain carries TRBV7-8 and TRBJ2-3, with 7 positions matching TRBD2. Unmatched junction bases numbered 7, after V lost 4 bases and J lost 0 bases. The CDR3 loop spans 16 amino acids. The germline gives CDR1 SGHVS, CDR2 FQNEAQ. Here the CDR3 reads CASSWDYYTSTDTQYF. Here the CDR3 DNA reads TGTGCCAGCAGCTGGGACTACTATACTAGCACAGATACGCAGTATTTT.